The 26 T cell receptor beta chains in this list originate from one sample, sequenced in a study of control samples from healthy donors and cancer patients. The repertoire was sequenced with immunoSEQ multiplex PCR; TCRdb's copy has only in-frame clones and lacks some. The listing records fewer than 250,000 clones. Sequences were obtained from blood. These receptors all stem from a woman in her 30s in good health.

The V gene is TRBV27, the J gene TRBJ2-7, with D possibly matching TRBD2 (6 bases). The CDR3 covers 13 residues. The V gene's germline CDR1 is MNHEY and CDR2 SMNVEV (reference sequence). V dropped 3 bases and J dropped 6 bases, with 12 bases sitting between them. The CDR3 DNA is TGTGCCAGCAGTTTCTCGACTAGACGCGAGCAGTACTTC. It translates to CASSFSTRREQYF.

This clone is classed as medium-sized by frequency. The chain couples TRBV5-1 to TRBJ2-1, with 13 bases matching TRBD2. Trimming removed 1 base from V and 7 bases from J; junction bases left unmatched: 5. The CDR3 covers 16 residues. From germline, CDR1 is SGHRS and CDR2 YFSETQ. DNA for the CDR3: TGCGCCAGCAGCTTGACTAGCGGGGGGGCCATGAATGAGCAGTTCTTC. It translates to CASSLTSGGAMNEQFF.

The chain recombines TRBV5-5 with TRBJ2-7, with 7 positions matching TRBD1. The germline gives CDR1 SGHKS, CDR2 YYEKEE (reference sequence). CDR3 length: 14 residues. V gave up 2 bases and J gave up 2 bases; unmatched junction bases: 4. The CDR3 nucleotides read TGTGCCAGCAGCTTAGACCAGGGGGCCTACGAGCAGTACTTC. This gives the protein CASSLDQGAYEQYF.

The chain recombines TRBV14 with TRBJ1-2; D unclear. V lost 1 base to trimming and J lost 1 base, with 10 bases between them. The CDR3 is 15 amino acids. CDR1 SGHDN and CDR2 FVKESK come from the germline V gene. CDR3 amino acids: CASSQVPAVNYGYTF. CDR3 DNA sequence: TGTGCCAGCAGCCAAGTCCCGGCGGTTAACTATGGCTACACCTTC.

This rearrangement joins TRBV5-6 to TRBJ1-4, with 7 bases identical to TRBD1. The germline gives CDR1 SGHDT, CDR2 YYEEEE. V trimming: 2 bases; J trimming: 7 bases; junction bases outside the gene matches: 2. The CDR3 runs to 13 residues. CDR3 sequence reads: CASSLTGAEKLFF. DNA of the CDR3: TGTGCCAGCAGCTTAACAGGGGCTGAAAAACTGTTTTTT.

The chain is built from TRBV18 and TRBJ1-6, with D perhaps TRBD1 (5 bases). Trimming left V 3 bases short and J 0 bases short, with 6 bases between. This CDR3 comprises 15 residues. From germline, CDR1 is KGHSH and CDR2 LQKENI. The CDR3 sequence: CASSPGPSYNSPLHF. The CDR3 DNA reads as TGTGCCAGCTCACCGGGACCCTCCTATAATTCACCCCTCCACTTT.

This chain joins TRBV28 and TRBJ2-7; 7 bases are shared with TRBD1. CDR1 and CDR2 from the germline V gene are MDHEN and SYDVKM. The CDR3 extends over 14 amino acids. The J segment lost 3 bases and the V segment lost 5 bases, leaving 7 bases of the junction unmatched. CDR3 residues: CASSIRNRGYEQYF. The DNA for the CDR3 is TGTGCCAGCAGTATCCGTAACAGGGGCTACGAGCAGTACTTC. Full variable domain (remainder filled in from reference TRBV28 and TRBJ2-7): DVKVTQSSRYLVKRTGEKVFLECVQDMDHENMFWYRQDPGLGLRLIYFSYDVKMKEKGDIPEGYSVSREKKERFSLILESASTNQTSMYLCASSIRNRGYEQYFGPGTRLTVT.

Regarding this clone: One junction end does not reproduce the germline sequence, and a read error may be involved. The V call is TRBV7-7, the J call TRBJ1-3; TRBD1 aligns across 7 bases. The CDR3 covers 15 residues. The germline V gene has CDR1 SSHAT and CDR2 FNYEAQ (reference sequence). CDR3 in amino acids: CASSLDRSSGNTIYF. In DNA, the CDR3 is TGTGCTAGCAGCTTGGACAGGAGCTCTGGAAACACCATATATTTT.

The chain has TRBV6-6 and TRBJ1-4; D remains unclear. The germline V gene encodes CDR1 MNHNY and CDR2 SVGAGI (reference sequence). V lost 5 bases to trimming and J lost 5 bases, with 6 bases between them. The CDR3 has 12 residues. The CDR3 DNA is TGTGCCAGCAGTGTCAGGAATGAAAAACTGTTTTTT. It codes for CASSVRNEKLFF.

This chain links TRBV4-3 with TRBJ1-5; the D is unclear. CDR3 length equals 15 residues. The germline V gene has CDR1 LGHNA and CDR2 YSLEER. Trimming took 0 bases from V and 3 from J, leaving 9 bases between them. The CDR3 coding sequence is TGCGCCAGCAGCCAAGATGGTCAGGACAATCAGCCCCAGCATTTT. Translation gives CASSQDGQDNQPQHF.

The chain recombines TRBV27 with TRBJ2-3; no firm D call. V was shortened by 6 bases and J by 6 bases, with 10 bases between the two germline ends. Germline CDR1 MNHEY, CDR2 SMNVEV (reference sequence). CDR3 length equals 12 residues. The CDR3 loop reads CASSPAEDTQYF. In DNA, the CDR3 is TGTGCCAGCAGCCCGGCGGAGGATACGCAGTATTTT.

The CDR3: CATSDFRGSGANVLTF. CDR3 DNA: TGTGCCACCAGTGATTTTCGAGGGTCTGGGGCCAACGTCCTGACTTTC. The chain combines TRBV24-1 with TRBJ2-6; perhaps TRBD2 as D (5 bases). Per the germline V gene, CDR1 is KGHDR and CDR2 is SFDVKD. CDR3 length: 16 amino acids. V was cut by 1 base and J by 1 base, with 7 bases left in between.

The chain joins TRBV28 to TRBJ2-2; 7 bases are a match to TRBD1. V was pared by 4 bases and J by 5 bases, with 10 bases of the junction left unmatched. This CDR3 has 16 amino acids. The germline CDR1 and CDR2 sequences are MDHEN and SYDVKM. The CDR3 is CASSSYRGFLTGELFF. CDR3 nucleotide sequence: TGTGCCAGCAGTTCCTACAGGGGTTTTCTTACCGGGGAGCTGTTTTTT. The complete variable domain, with remaining parts taken from reference TRBV28 and TRBJ2-2, reads DVKVTQSSRYLVKRTGEKVFLECVQDMDHENMFWYRQDPGLGLRLIYFSYDVKMKEKGDIPEGYSVSREKKERFSLILESASTNQTSMYLCASSSYRGFLTGELFFGEGSRLTVL.

The gene calls are TRBV6-5 and TRBJ1-1; D is undetermined. V was trimmed by 5 bases and J by 1 base, leaving 11 bases between them. Germline V gene lookup returns CDR1 MNHEY and CDR2 SVGAGI. This CDR3 has 14 residues. CDR3 residues: CASSMAGANTEAFF. The CDR3 nucleotides are TGTGCCAGCAGTATGGCAGGCGCGAACACTGAAGCTTTCTTT.

V gene TRBV7-2 combines with J gene TRBJ2-5; 13 bases line up with TRBD2. CDR1 SGHTA and CDR2 FQGNSA come from the germline V gene. The CDR3 runs to 19 residues. V was pared by 4 bases and J by 2 bases, with 13 bases of the junction left unmatched. The CDR3 bases are TGTGCCAGCAGCTCGAGACTAGCGGGGGGCCATGTAATTCAAGAGACCCAGTACTTC. It translates to CASSSRLAGGHVIQETQYF.

This rearrangement joins TRBV2 to TRBJ2-7, with D possibly TRBD2 on 7 matching bases. The germline V gene has CDR1 SNHLY and CDR2 FYNNEI. The CDR3 has 15 amino acids. The V end was cut by 6 bases, the J end by 4 bases, with 19 bases between. In DNA, the CDR3 is TGTGCCAGCAGGGAACGGGGGGCCCGGAAGTACGAGCAGTACTTC. This sequence encodes CASRERGARKYEQYF.

On this clone: At one of its ends the junction is not consistent with the germline gene, which may arise from a read error. V and J are TRBV7-9 and TRBJ1-1, with TRBD1 matching over 7 bases. The CDR3 runs to 16 residues. Germline CDR1 and CDR2: SEHNR and FQNEAQ (reference sequence). The CDR3 DNA reads TGTGCCGGCAGCCCCCGGGACAGCCACTCTTTCACTGAAGCTTTCTTT. Protein sequence: CAGSPRDSHSFTEAFF.

The chain employs TRBV11-3 and TRBJ2-7, with 10 bases identical to TRBD2. Per the germline V gene, CDR1 is SGHNT and CDR2 is YENEEA. J gave up 5 bases and V 5 bases, and 9 bases lay outside the gene matches. This CDR3 comprises 15 residues. CDR3 sequence: CASSLEGLAGDEQYF. The CDR3 nucleotides read TGTGCCAGCAGCCTCGAGGGGCTAGCGGGGGACGAGCAGTACTTC.

The CDR3 reads CASKSLAGTSGSPLHF. The CDR3 coding sequence is TGTGCCAGCAAAAGTCTCGCCGGGACATCAGGATCACCCCTCCACTTT. The genes are TRBV3-1 (or the pseudogene TRBV3-2) and TRBJ1-6; D possibly corresponds to TRBD1 (6 bases). This CDR3 is built from 16 residues. Trimming shortened V by 7 bases and J by 10 bases, and 23 bases separated the two germline ends. Germline values: CDR1 LGHDT, CDR2 YNNKEL (reference sequence).

The V gene is TRBV19, the J gene TRBJ1-3; unclear D gene. There are 15 residues in the CDR3. Trimming pared 6 bases from V and 2 bases from J, leaving 14 bases between. The germline V gene has CDR1 LNHDA and CDR2 SQIVND (reference sequence). CDR3 DNA: TGTGCCAGTAGATATGACACCTCTCCTGGAAACACCATATATTTT. This translates into CASRYDTSPGNTIYF.

This chain joins TRBV6-4 and TRBJ1-6; TRBD1 matches at 8 bases. The length of the CDR3 is 15 residues. Germline CDR1 reads MRHNA; CDR2 reads SNTAGT. J was trimmed by 5 bases and V by 2 bases; bases with no gene match: 2. The CDR3 nucleotides read TGTGCCAGCAGTGACGCACAGGGGGATAATTCACCCCTCCACTTT. Translating gives CASSDAQGDNSPLHF.

This chain uses TRBV18 with TRBJ1-3; D uncertain. Germline V gene sequence: CDR1 KGHSH, CDR2 LQKENI. CDR3 size: 16 residues. The V and J ends lost 0 bases and 0 bases respectively, with 9 bases between them. The CDR3 region has the DNA TGTGCCAGCTCACCACCGTCAAGGAACTCTGGAAACACCATATATTTT. This gives the protein CASSPPSRNSGNTIYF.

This chain links TRBV2 with TRBJ1-6, with D hard to call. Trimming removed 2 bases at V and 0 bases at J, with 8 bases between. CDR1 and CDR2 (germline): SNHLY, FYNNEI. The CDR3 runs 16 residues. For the CDR3, the DNA is TGTGCCAGCAGTGAAAGGACTCACTCCTATAATTCACCCCTCCACTTT. It translates to CASSERTHSYNSPLHF. Combining the CDR3 with reference TRBV2 and TRBJ1-6 gives the whole variable domain EPEVTQTPSHQVTQMGQEVILRCVPISNHLYFYWYRQILGQKVEFLVSFYNNEISEKSEIFDDQFSVERPDGSNFTLKIRSTKLEDSAMYFCASSERTHSYNSPLHFGNGTRLTVT.

The chain has TRBV11-1 and TRBJ2-3; TRBD2 might be the D (5 bases). This CDR3 spans 13 amino acids. V was cut by 6 bases and J by 1 base, with 8 bases left in between. Germline V gene data show CDR1 as SGHAT and CDR2 as FQDESV (reference sequence). CDR3 loop: CASSRGGTDTQYF. CDR3 nucleotide sequence: TGTGCCAGCAGTCGGGGAGGCACAGATACGCAGTATTTT.

The chain uses TRBV28 and TRBJ1-1; no clear D gene. V lost 6 bases to trimming and J lost 0 bases, with 5 bases between them. The germline V gene encodes CDR1 MDHEN and CDR2 SYDVKM. The CDR3 loop spans 12 amino acids. CDR3 DNA: TGTGCCAGCAGGGAGATGAACACTGAAGCTTTCTTT. This codes for CASREMNTEAFF.

The genes are TRBV3-1 (or the pseudogene TRBV3-2) and TRBJ2-2; 9 positions agree with TRBD2. Germline lookup yields CDR1 LGHDT and CDR2 YNNKEL (reference sequence). The ends lost 4 bases at V and 5 bases at J; junction bases unmatched: 11. CDR3 length equals 17 residues. The CDR3 DNA sequence: TGTGCCAGCAGCCCCTTGGGGCGGGGGGGCCGAACCGGGGAGCTGTTTTTT. It specifies CASSPLGRGGRTGELFF.